Included here is one T cell receptor beta chain sequence, with context. By how much of the sample it makes up, this clone is medium-sized (0.01 to 0.1%). What this receptor recognizes is not known. Base qualities were left out, and no much larger clone turns up one base away. The sample belongs to a study of metastatic and nonmetastatic thyroid tumors (dated by TCRdb to between 2020 and 2021). Concerning the study at large: For patients with malignant and with benign thyroid disease, the researchers compared repertoires between peripheral blood samples and tumor or nodule tissue samples.

None of the patients had been given any treatment before thyroid surgery. Patient clinical samples collected from about 2012 to 2018 were retrospectively analysed using T-cell receptor beta sequencing. The method was PCR. Data came from an Illumina HiSeq 4000. The TCR beta-chain CDR3 region of each patient was profiled by high-throughput sequencing. Under the source paper's analysis protocol: The researchers built a classifier to tell apart papillary thyroid cancer patients with distant metastasis, based on CDR3 differences among clinicopathological groups. The Shannon index was used to assess repertoire diversity, and the Morisita-Horn index was used to assess tumor-blood repertoire similarity. The raw public reads went through TCRdb reprocessing: fastp at Q25, MiXCR clone calling, in-frame beta chains kept. TCRdb, not the original authors, processed these V and J calls. Present in this sample are 15,000 to 20,000 clones, about 33% of which were seen just once. The top ten clones comprise approximately 17% of the sample.

Measured from the cysteine to the phenylalanine, the CDR3 is 14 residues long. This entry keeps only the CDR3 DNA: 42 bases, framed from base 1. V drops 3 bases and J drops 4 bases, leaving 12 bases in between. Via the germline V gene (reference sequence), CDR1 is PRHDT and CDR2 FYEKMQ. The investigation overall reported the following: In both blood and tumor samples, malignant tumors were reported to have significantly higher TCR beta diversity than benign nodules.

The sample taken for sequencing was tumor tissue. The source of this sequence is a female donor with papillary thyroid cancer or a benign thyroid nodule (not recorded which). Some clones in this sample may be carry-over from other donors' samples. The chain is encoded by TRBV13 joined to TRBJ1-1; perhaps TRBD1 is the D gene, with 5 bases matching. CDR3 loop: CASSFQGSGTEAFF. The DNA sequence reads TGTGCCAGCAGCTTCCAGGGATCTGGCACTGAAGCTTTCTTT.